These 8 T cell receptor beta chains came from one sample sequenced in a study of a mutant IDH1 vaccine in newly diagnosed glioma. The time point denotes: week 47, end of study. Vaccination used 300 ug of mutant IDH1 20-mer peptide per dose, with topical imiquimod. For these TCRs, the target antigens are not known. Using immunoSEQ multiplex PCR, the repertoire was profiled, and TCRdb retains in-frame clones only, with some absent. The profile shows tens of thousands of clones, less than 90% of them singletons. The sequenced sample was PBMCs, obtained from a glioma patient whose treatment included an IDH1 peptide vaccine. The source is a man younger than 45 with glioma.

The chain combines TRBV27 with TRBJ1-4, with D perhaps matching TRBD1 (6 bases). The CDR3 runs 14 residues. Germline CDR1 reads MNHEY; CDR2 reads SMNVEV (reference sequence). Trimming left V 1 base short and J 5 bases short, with 8 bases between. The CDR3 nucleotides are TGTGCCAGCAGTTTATGGGGGGCCAATGAAAAACTGTTTTTT. Protein sequence: CASSLWGANEKLFF.

The chain carries TRBV7-6 and TRBJ1-1; 11 bases match TRBD1. Germline V gene lookup returns CDR1 SGHVS and CDR2 FNYEAQ. With 5 bases clipped from V and 4 bases from J, the junction kept 3 bases outside the gene matches. The CDR3 is made up of 14 amino acids. The CDR3 coding sequence is TGTGCCAGCAGCCCGGGACAGGGGGGCACTGAAGCTTTCTTT. It yields the protein CASSPGQGGTEAFF.

This clone occurred a few times. The chain employs TRBV18 and TRBJ1-5, with TRBD1 matching over 8 bases. This CDR3 has 16 amino acids. Germline CDR1 is KGHSH and CDR2 is LQKENI. After removal of 6 bases from V and 2 bases from J, the junction contained 9 bases not matched to a gene. CDR3 sequence reads: CASSSQGAKGNQPQHF. CDR3 in DNA: TGTGCCAGCTCGTCTCAGGGGGCAAAGGGCAATCAGCCCCAGCATTTT.

CDR3 in amino acids: CASSIQGMSSYEQYF. DNA for the CDR3: TGTGCCAGTAGTATTCAGGGAATGAGCTCCTACGAGCAGTACTTC. This chain joins TRBV19 and TRBJ2-7; D might be TRBD1 (5 bases). V was shortened by 3 bases and J by 0 bases, with 12 bases between the two germline ends. CDR1 and CDR2 from the germline V gene are LNHDA and SQIVND (reference sequence). This CDR3 contains 15 residues.

The chain uses TRBV30 and TRBJ1-5; 9 bases match TRBD1. The CDR3 covers 14 residues. CDR1 GTSNPN and CDR2 SVGIG come from the germline V gene (reference sequence). J lost 3 bases, V lost 1 base, and 1 base had no gene match. The CDR3 DNA follows: TGTGCCTGGAGTGGGACAGGGGTCAATCAGCCCCAGCATTTT. Encoded protein: CAWSGTGVNQPQHF.

This clone was detected once. This chain connects TRBV2 to TRBJ1-5; D unresolved. Trimming took 4 bases from V and 6 from J, leaving 16 bases between them. Germline assignment: CDR1 SNHLY and CDR2 FYNNEI. The length of the CDR3 is 15 residues. The CDR3 DNA reads TGTGCCAGCAGTGTCCGGGGAGCAACGAGTCAGCCCCAGCATTTT. It specifies CASSVRGATSQPQHF.

The chain carries TRBV5-1 and TRBJ1-1; no definite D call. There are 15 residues in the CDR3. CDR1 and CDR2 from the germline V gene are SGHRS and YFSETQ. Deletions cut 0 bases from V and 4 bases from J, with 13 bases between. The CDR3 here is CASSLVAQEGTEAFF. The CDR3 coding sequence is TGCGCCAGCAGCTTGGTGGCACAAGAAGGCACTGAAGCTTTCTTT.

CDR3 protein: CAWSGENGNTIYF. CDR3 sequence (DNA): TGTGCCTGGAGTGGAGAAAACGGAAACACCATATATTTT. The chain has TRBV30 and TRBJ1-3; the D is unclear. The V end was cut by 1 base, the J end by 4 bases, with 8 bases between. Germline V gene data show CDR1 as GTSNPN and CDR2 as SVGIG (reference sequence). The CDR3 extends over 13 amino acids.